The T cell receptor beta chain under discussion was sequenced for a study of shared clonotypes between healthy human individuals. On the study more broadly: Used for every donor were three CD4 naive, three CD4 memory, two CD8 naive and one CD8 memory plate. Points from the study as a whole: Compared with clonotypes that all four donors shared, non-shared clonotypes had lower generation probabilities.

In the case of this clone: The antigen is not known.

The CDR3 loop spans 15 amino acids. The germline gives CDR1 SGHTA, CDR2 FQGNSA. The V gene lost 2 bases and the J gene lost 8 bases, with 16 bases spanning the gap. Clones were sequenced by immunoSEQ multiplex PCR, and TCRdb holds only the in-frame ones, with some missing. The table has a few million clones, about 92% seen once. Sequencing was carried out using naive CD4+ T cells from PBMCs. Subset given: CD45RA+ positively selected. The V gene is TRBV7-2, the J gene TRBJ2-1; D is unclear. The receptor comes from a man between 18 and 29 years old in good health. Some clones in this sample may be carry-over from other donors' samples. The DNA for the CDR3 is TGTGCCAGCAGCTTACGGTACCCCACGGTCGATGAGCAGTTCTTC. Its protein is CASSLRYPTVDEQFF.